The TCR beta chain under discussion was sequenced for a study of Tregs in tolerant kidney transplant recipients (dated by TCRdb to the late 2010s). In terms of the full investigation: TCRbeta sequencing was used in the study to identify donor-specific regulatory T cells before combined kidney and bone marrow transplantation, and the identified cells were then tracked after transplant. Findings and caveats that apply to the study as a whole: In tolerant patients, donor-specific Tregs expanded more than Tregs overall, which suggests antigen-driven rather than nonspecific expansion. For some patients, the PCR primers changed as time went on, which meant samples from those patients could not be compared with one another at the nucleotide level. The most biologically relevant and donor-specific TCRbeta repertoire appeared to be identified by expanding Tregs with activated donor B cells. Biological reproducibility was not directly addressed, though technical replication error appeared minimal. The study was limited by small patient numbers, and the findings need validation in larger populations and under other immunosuppression protocols.

For TCRbeta CDR3 sequencing, genomic DNA from the sorted cells was extracted using the QIAGEN DNeasy Blood and Tissue Kit. High-throughput TCRbeta CDR3 sequencing, which included PCR amplification with bias correction and internal controls, was done commercially through immunoSEQ. In the paper's pipeline: Unique productive TCRbeta sequences were defined by CDR3 nucleotide sequence when primers matched and otherwise by CDR3 amino acid sequence together with Vbeta and Jbeta genes. As a correction for sorting error, sequences shared between sorted populations at a frequency ratio of 2:1 or less were discarded, and the remaining shared sequences were assigned to the higher population. Sequences were defined as donor-reactive when expanded at least 5-fold in CFSE-low cells versus unstimulated cells and present at a frequency of at least 0.01% in CFSE-low cells. Repertoire divergence was quantified by Jensen-Shannon divergence using the top 100 TCRbeta sequences ranked by frequency. For samples with multiple sequencing runs, sorting error was corrected separately for each run before the runs were pooled. The table was pulled from immuneACCESS by TCRdb, which kept in-frame rearrangements only. Such tables lose some clones; where checked, under half of the loss comes from unresolved V genes, and the rest has no known cause. The V and J calls and clone size are taken from that table; D and trimming were inferred from the DNA. This sample gives about 21,000 clones in total; roughly 80% of them show up just once. About a quarter of the sample goes to the ten largest clones.

The time point label, as the study defines it: 6 months after combined kidney and bone marrow transplant. The transplants used related donors along with nonmyeloablative bone marrow transplantation, and in the human trials mixed chimerism was transient. Unstimulated Tregs (CD4+CD25+CD127-), CD4+ non-Tregs (CD4+CD25-), CD4 and CD8 cells were FACS-sorted from thawed PBMCs. The patients were a few recipients of combined kidney and bone marrow transplants from the ITN036ST trial, and samples were available only for these trial subjects. Healthy control blood was processed to PBMCs with a Ficoll density gradient and then cryopreserved, whereas patient PBMCs were collected both before and after transplant. This clone was seen a few times. No cognate antigen has been identified for it. Base quality data are lacking; no much larger clone is found one base away. CDR1 and CDR2 are read off the germline V gene as MNHEY and SVGAGI. From its cysteine to its phenylalanine, the CDR3 spans 14 amino acids. Solely the CDR3 DNA is kept, with 42 bases framed from the first base. V has 5 bases trimmed and J has 3 bases trimmed; junction bases matching no gene number 6.

This clonotype was sampled from a human patient who received a combined kidney and bone marrow transplant. After a transplant, some T cells may have been passed on by the graft donor. This chain joins TRBV6-5 to TRBJ2-7; 8 nucleotides in the junction match TRBD1. The specimen comprised CD8+ T cells from blood (PBMCs), sampled 6 months after the transplant. The CDR3 protein is CASSPYGQGYEQYF. The DNA sequence follows: TGTGCCAGCAGTCCCTACGGACAGGGCTACGAGCAGTACTTC.